Detailed here is one T cell receptor beta chain. The antigen is unknown. MiXCR was run by TCRdb on the reads, yielding one entry per CDR3 protein. The table includes about 700,000 distinct CDR3 sequences, around 32% detected once. The sample is drawn from a study of T cell repertoires in cytomegalovirus infection. Study background: CMV infection together with matching HLA type was indicated by public TCR beta signatures.

This CDR3 spans 17 amino acids. The ends lost 4 bases at V and 5 bases at J; junction bases unmatched: 14. Germline CDR1 and CDR2: SGHRS and YFSETQ. The J gene is TRBJ2-5, the V gene TRBV5-1, with 10 bases matching TRBD2. This clonotype originated in a human donor in good health (CMV status not recorded). Some clones in this sample may be carry-over from other donors' samples. The specimen comprised cultured PBMCs, sampled from culture after CMV antigen stimulation. The CDR3 protein is CASSGASGSSLLETQYF. CDR3 nucleotides: TGCGCCAGCAGCGGCGCTAGCGGGAGTTCTCTTCTGGAGACCCAGTACTTC.